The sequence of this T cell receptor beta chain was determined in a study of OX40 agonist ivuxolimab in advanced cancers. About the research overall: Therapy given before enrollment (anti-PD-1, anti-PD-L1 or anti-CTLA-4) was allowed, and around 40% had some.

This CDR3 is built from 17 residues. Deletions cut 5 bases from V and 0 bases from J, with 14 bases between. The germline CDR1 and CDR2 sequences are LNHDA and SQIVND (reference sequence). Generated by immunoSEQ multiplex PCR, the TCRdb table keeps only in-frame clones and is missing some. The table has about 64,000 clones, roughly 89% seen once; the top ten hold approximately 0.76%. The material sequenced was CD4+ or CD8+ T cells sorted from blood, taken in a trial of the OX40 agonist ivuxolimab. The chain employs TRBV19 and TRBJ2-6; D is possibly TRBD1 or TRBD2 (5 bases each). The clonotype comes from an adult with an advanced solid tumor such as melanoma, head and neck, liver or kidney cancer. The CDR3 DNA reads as TGTGCCAGTAGTTTCCGGGACCGAGTCTCTGGGGCCAACGTCCTGACTTTC. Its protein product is CASSFRDRVSGANVLTF.